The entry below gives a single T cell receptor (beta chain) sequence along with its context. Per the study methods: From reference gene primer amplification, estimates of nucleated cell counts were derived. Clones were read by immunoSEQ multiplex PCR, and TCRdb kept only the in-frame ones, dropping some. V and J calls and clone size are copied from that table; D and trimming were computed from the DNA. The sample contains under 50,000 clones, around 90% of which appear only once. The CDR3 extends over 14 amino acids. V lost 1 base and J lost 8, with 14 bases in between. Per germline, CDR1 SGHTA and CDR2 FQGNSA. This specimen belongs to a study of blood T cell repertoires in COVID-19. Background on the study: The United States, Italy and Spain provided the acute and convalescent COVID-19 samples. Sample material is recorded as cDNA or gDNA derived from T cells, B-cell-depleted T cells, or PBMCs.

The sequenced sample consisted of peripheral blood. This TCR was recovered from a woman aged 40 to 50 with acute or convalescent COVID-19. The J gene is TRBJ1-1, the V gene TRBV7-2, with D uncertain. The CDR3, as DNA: TGTGCCAGCAGCTTAGGGTACGGGTTACCGGAAGCTTTCTTT. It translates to CASSLGYGLPEAFF.